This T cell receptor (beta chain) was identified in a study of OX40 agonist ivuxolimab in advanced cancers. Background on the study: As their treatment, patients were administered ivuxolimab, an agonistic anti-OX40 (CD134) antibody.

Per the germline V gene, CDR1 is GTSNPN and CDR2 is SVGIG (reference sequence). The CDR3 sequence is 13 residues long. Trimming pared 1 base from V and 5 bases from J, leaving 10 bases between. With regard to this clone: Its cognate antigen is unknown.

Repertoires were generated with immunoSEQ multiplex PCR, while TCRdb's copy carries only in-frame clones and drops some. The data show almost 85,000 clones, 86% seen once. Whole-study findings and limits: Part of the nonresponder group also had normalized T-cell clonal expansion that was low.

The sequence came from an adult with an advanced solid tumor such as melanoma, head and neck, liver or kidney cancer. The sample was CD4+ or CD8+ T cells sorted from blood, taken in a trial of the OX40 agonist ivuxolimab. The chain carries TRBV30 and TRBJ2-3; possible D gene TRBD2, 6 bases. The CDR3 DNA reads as TGTGCCTGGAGTGCGGGAGAAGAAGATACGCAGTATTTT. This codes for CAWSAGEEDTQYF.